This T cell receptor (beta chain) was recovered during a study of PD-1 blockade in classical Hodgkin lymphoma. Study findings and constraints: CD4+ TCR diversity, unlike CD8+, climbed significantly by C4D1.

The CDR3 loop spans 13 amino acids. Germline CDR1 reads MDHEN; CDR2 reads SYDVKM. Trimming stripped 3 bases from V and 6 bases from J, with 11 bases between. Using immunoSEQ multiplex PCR, the repertoire was profiled, and TCRdb retains in-frame clones only, with some absent. Found here are 15,000 to 20,000 clones, under 80% of them singletons; the top ten hold roughly 20%. Time point given: cycle 4 day 1 (C4D1), after five to seven weeks of nivolumab. All the patients suffered relapse after autologous stem cell transplantation, and brentuximab vedotin exposure differed. This clone was seen only once. What it binds is not known.

The J gene is TRBJ1-1, the V gene TRBV28; unclear D gene. The material was peripheral blood mononuclear cells (PBMCs), obtained before the fourth cycle of nivolumab. The receptor comes from a human donor with classical Hodgkin lymphoma. For the CDR3, the DNA is TGTGCCAGCAGTTTTAAAGTTTTGGCTGAAGCTTTCTTT. It codes for CASSFKVLAEAFF.